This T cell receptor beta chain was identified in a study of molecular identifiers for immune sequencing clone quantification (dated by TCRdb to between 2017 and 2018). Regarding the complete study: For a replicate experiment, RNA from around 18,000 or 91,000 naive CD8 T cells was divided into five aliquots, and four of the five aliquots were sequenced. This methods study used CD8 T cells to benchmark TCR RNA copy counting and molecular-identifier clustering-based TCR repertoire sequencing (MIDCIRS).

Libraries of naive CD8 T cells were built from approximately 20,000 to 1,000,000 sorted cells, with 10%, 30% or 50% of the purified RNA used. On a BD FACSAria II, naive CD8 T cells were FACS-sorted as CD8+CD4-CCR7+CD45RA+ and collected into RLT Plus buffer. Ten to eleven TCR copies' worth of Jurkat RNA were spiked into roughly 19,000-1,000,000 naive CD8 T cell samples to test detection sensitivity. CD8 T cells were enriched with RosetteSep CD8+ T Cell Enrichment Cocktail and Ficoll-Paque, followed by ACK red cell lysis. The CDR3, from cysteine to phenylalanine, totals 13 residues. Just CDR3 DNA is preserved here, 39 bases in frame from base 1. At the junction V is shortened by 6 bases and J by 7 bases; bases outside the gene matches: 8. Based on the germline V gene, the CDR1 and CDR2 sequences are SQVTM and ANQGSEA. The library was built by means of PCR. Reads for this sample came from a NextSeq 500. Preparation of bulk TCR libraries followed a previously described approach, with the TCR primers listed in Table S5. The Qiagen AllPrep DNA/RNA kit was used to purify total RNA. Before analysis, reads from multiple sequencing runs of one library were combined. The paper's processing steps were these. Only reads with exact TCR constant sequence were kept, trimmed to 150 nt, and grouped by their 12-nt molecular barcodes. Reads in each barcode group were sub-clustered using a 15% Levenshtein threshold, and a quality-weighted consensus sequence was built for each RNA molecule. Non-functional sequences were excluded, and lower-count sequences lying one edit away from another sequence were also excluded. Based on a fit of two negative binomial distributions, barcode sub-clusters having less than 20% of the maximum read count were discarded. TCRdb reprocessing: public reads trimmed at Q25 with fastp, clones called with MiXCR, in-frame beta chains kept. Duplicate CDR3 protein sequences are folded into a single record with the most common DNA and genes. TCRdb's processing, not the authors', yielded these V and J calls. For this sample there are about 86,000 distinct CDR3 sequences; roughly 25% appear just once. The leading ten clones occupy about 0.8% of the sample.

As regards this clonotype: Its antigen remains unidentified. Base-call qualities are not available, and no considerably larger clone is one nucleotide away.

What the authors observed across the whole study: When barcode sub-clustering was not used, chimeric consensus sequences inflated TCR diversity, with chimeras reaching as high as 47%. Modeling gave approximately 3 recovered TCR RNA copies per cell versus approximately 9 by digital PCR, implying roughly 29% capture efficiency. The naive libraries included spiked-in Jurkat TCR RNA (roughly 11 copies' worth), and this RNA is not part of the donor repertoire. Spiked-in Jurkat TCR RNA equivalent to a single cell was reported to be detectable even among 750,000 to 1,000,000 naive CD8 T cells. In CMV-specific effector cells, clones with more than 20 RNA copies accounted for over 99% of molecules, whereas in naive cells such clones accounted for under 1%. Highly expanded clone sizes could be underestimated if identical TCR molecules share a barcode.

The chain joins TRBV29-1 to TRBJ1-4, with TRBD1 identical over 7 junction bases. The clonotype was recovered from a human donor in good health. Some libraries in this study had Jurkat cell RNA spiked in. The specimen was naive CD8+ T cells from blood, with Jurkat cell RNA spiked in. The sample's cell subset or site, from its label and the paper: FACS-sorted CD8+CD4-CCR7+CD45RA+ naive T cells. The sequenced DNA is TGCAGCGTGGGGGACAGACTATCTGAAAAACTGTTTTTT. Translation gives CSVGDRLSEKLFF.